This passage covers 21 T cell receptor beta chains from one sample sequenced in a study of T cell repertoires in cytomegalovirus infection. No antigen is known for these receptors. MiXCR, applied by TCRdb to the reads, yields one record per CDR3 protein. Of 80,000 or so distinct CDR3 sequences in the sample, around 42% are singletons; the top ten hold over 85%. The sample in question was CD8+ T cells from cultured PBMCs, obtained from culture after CMV antigen stimulation. Every receptor here comes from a human donor in good health (CMV status not recorded). Some clones in this sample may be carry-over from other donors' samples.

This chain's CDR3 is CASSLAQAAYEQYF. CDR3 DNA sequence: TGTGCCAGCAGCTTAGCGCAGGCCGCCTACGAGCAGTACTTC. The chain employs TRBV7-2 and TRBJ2-7; D gene unclear. V lost 0 bases and J lost 2, with 8 bases in between. CDR1 and CDR2 from the germline V gene are SGHTA and FQGNSA. This CDR3 comprises 14 residues.

The rearrangement uses TRBV7-9 and TRBJ2-2, with 10 bases aligning to TRBD1. The CDR3 extends over 16 amino acids. Germline V gene sequence: CDR1 SEHNR, CDR2 FQNEAQ (reference sequence). Trimming removed 5 bases from V and 3 bases from J; junction bases left unmatched: 6. The CDR3 reads CASSPTGQGDTGELFF. The CDR3 DNA is TGTGCCAGCAGCCCAACCGGACAGGGGGACACCGGGGAGCTGTTTTTT.

The chain links TRBV12-3 or TRBV12-4 to TRBJ1-5; D is ambiguous. CDR3 size: 13 residues. The V end was cut by 3 bases, the J end by 4 bases, with 7 bases between. The CDR3 is CASSLGKNQPQHF. The CDR3 DNA is TGTGCCAGCAGTTTGGGGAAAAATCAGCCCCAGCATTTT.

For the CDR3, the DNA is TGCGCCAGCAGCCGCGGGGCGGTAGCGGGGCCGCAAGAGACCCAGTACTTC. Its protein product is CASSRGAVAGPQETQYF. The J gene is TRBJ2-5, the V gene TRBV4-1; 8 nucleotides line up with TRBD2. This CDR3 has 17 residues. Germline CDR1 MGHRA, CDR2 YSYEKL. The V segment lost 4 bases and the J segment 2 bases; nucleotides outside the gene matches: 12.

The chain links TRBV2 to TRBJ1-6; D gene uncertain. CDR1 is SNHLY and CDR2 is FYNNEI in the germline V gene. The CDR3 is 13 residues long. The V gene lost 7 bases and the J gene lost 7 bases, with 11 bases spanning the gap. The CDR3 protein is CASIPDGNSPLHF. CDR3 nucleotide sequence: TGTGCCAGCATTCCGGACGGGAATTCACCCCTCCACTTT.

This clonotype was recorded a few times. The chain couples TRBV19 to TRBJ2-7; the D is unclear. Trimming took 1 base from V and 2 from J, leaving 9 bases between them. This CDR3 has 14 amino acids. Germline CDR1 is LNHDA and CDR2 is SQIVND (reference sequence). The CDR3 DNA follows: TGTGCCAGTAGTATAGTCGAAGGAACCTACGAGCAGTACTTC. Residues: CASSIVEGTYEQYF.

The rearrangement uses TRBV6-5 and TRBJ2-3; the match to TRBD2 covers 11 bases. The CDR3 length is 15 residues. The germline V gene has CDR1 MNHEY and CDR2 SVGAGI. V shed 6 bases and J 3 bases; nucleotides not matched to a gene: 5. The CDR3 loop reads CASRLAGASTDTQYF. The DNA for the CDR3 is TGTGCCAGCAGACTAGCGGGGGCATCTACAGATACGCAGTATTTT.

The count of this clonotype is one. The rearrangement joins TRBV28 to TRBJ2-5, with 12 bases aligning to TRBD1. This CDR3 contains 18 residues. V lost 4 bases and J lost 5; bases outside the gene matches: 14. Germline-derived CDR1 and CDR2 are MDHEN and SYDVKM. CDR3 DNA sequence: TGTGCCAGCAGTTCCCCCGGGACAGGGGGCAGAGGTGATGAGACCCAGTACTTC. Amino acids: CASSSPGTGGRGDETQYF.

This clonotype was seen once. The chain combines TRBV7-9 with TRBJ2-3; TRBD1 might be the D (6 bases). The CDR3 covers 13 residues. V was clipped by 3 bases and J by 6 bases, with 10 bases between them. The germline gives CDR1 SEHNR, CDR2 FQNEAQ (reference sequence). CDR3 bases: TGTGCCAGCAGCTTTTTAAGGGGGGATACGCAGTATTTT. Its translation: CASSFLRGDTQYF.

The chain uses TRBV11-2 and TRBJ2-7; D not resolved. V shed 8 bases and J shed 6 bases, with 17 bases lying between them. The CDR3 is made up of 13 amino acids. Per germline, CDR1 SGHAT and CDR2 FQNNGV. DNA for the CDR3: TGTGCCAGCTTCGATGGCAGGTTACGCGAGCAGTACTTC. Amino acid sequence: CASFDGRLREQYF.

This clonotype was found a few times. The rearrangement joins TRBV20-1 to TRBJ1-6; D unresolved. Deletions cut 4 bases from V and 4 bases from J, with 8 bases between. Per germline, CDR1 DFQATT and CDR2 SNEGSKA (reference sequence). This CDR3 has 13 residues. CDR3 protein: CSATPAYNSPLHF. The CDR3 nucleotides are TGCAGTGCTACCCCAGCGTATAATTCACCCCTCCACTTT.

Notes on this clonotype: No conserved phenylalanine or tryptophan is present at the end of the CDR3, so a read error is the likely explanation. The chain has TRBV11-2 and TRBJ2-7; possibly TRBD1 or TRBD2 for D (5 bases each). V shed 4 bases and J shed 2 bases, with 21 bases lying between them. This CDR3 comprises 17 residues. CDR1 and CDR2 (germline): SGHAT, FQNNGV. CDR3 in amino acids: CASSSPDGSMGAYEQYL. For the CDR3, the DNA is TGTGCCAGCAGCTCGCCGGACGGTTCGATGGGGGCCTACGAGCAGTACCTC.

The chain employs TRBV7-6 and TRBJ2-7; D call uncertain. V lost 4 bases, J lost 3 bases, and 13 bases lay in between. The V gene's germline CDR1 is SGHVS and CDR2 FNYEAQ. CDR3 length: 14 amino acids. CDR3 region: CASSSGYDGYEQYF. CDR3 nucleotides: TGTGCCAGCAGCTCGGGCTACGACGGCTACGAGCAGTACTTC. Complete variable domain (other parts from reference TRBV7-6 and TRBJ2-7): GAGVSQSPRYKVTKRGQDVALRCDPISGHVSLYWYRQALGQGPEFLTYFNYEAQQDKSGLPNDRFSAERPEGSISTLTIQRTEQRDSAMYRCASSSGYDGYEQYFGPGTRLTVT.

As concerns this clonotype: The junction departs from the called germline gene at one end, perhaps through a read error. The chain joins TRBV13 to TRBJ1-6; D possibly corresponds to TRBD1 (6 bases). The CDR3 has 15 amino acids. CDR1 and CDR2 from the germline V gene are PRHDT and FYEKMQ (reference sequence). The CDR3 reads CASSTGGGPGSPFHF. DNA for the CDR3: TGTGCCAGCAGCACCGGCGGGGGGCCTGGCTCACCCTTCCACTTT.

J is TRBJ2-1 and V is TRBV6-4; the match to TRBD2 covers 14 bases. Germline V gives CDR1 MRHNA, CDR2 SNTAGT. The CDR3 has 17 amino acids. The ends lost 3 bases at V and 7 bases at J; junction bases unmatched: 8. The CDR3 region is CASSDRPGLAGANEQFF. CDR3 DNA sequence: TGTGCCAGCAGTGATCGACCGGGACTAGCGGGGGCGAATGAGCAGTTCTTC.

This chain links TRBV6-6 with TRBJ1-5, with TRBD1 matching over 11 bases. V trimming: 4 bases; J trimming: 6 bases; junction bases outside the gene matches: 2. The length of the CDR3 is 14 residues. Germline-derived CDR1 and CDR2 are MNHNY and SVGAGI (reference sequence). The CDR3 loop reads CASSSGTGGQPQHF. CDR3 nucleotides: TGTGCCAGCAGTTCCGGGACAGGGGGTCAGCCCCAGCATTTT.

Note on this clonotype: The junction departs from the called germline gene at one end, perhaps through a read error. This CDR3 reads CASSLPPRDYHETQYF. The CDR3 DNA reads as TGTGCCAGCAGCTTACCGCCTAGGGACTACCACGAGACCCAGTACTTC. The chain has TRBV7-6 and TRBJ2-5; TRBD2 matches 7 bases. This CDR3 spans 16 amino acids. Germline CDR1 and CDR2: SGHVS and FNYEAQ.

This clonotype was detected a few times. The rearrangement uses TRBV29-1 and TRBJ1-1; no clear D gene. Trimming removed 3 bases from V and 1 base from J, with 6 bases in between. Germline V gene data show CDR1 as SQVTM and CDR2 as ANQGSEA. The CDR3 is made up of 12 amino acids. As DNA, the CDR3 is TGCAGCGTTGAGGTAGCGAACACTGAAGCTTTCTTT. This encodes CSVEVANTEAFF.

This clonotype has only one observation. The chain recombines TRBV20-1 with TRBJ2-2; 9 bases are shared with TRBD1. Germline CDR1 is DFQATT and CDR2 is SNEGSKA (reference sequence). J was trimmed by 5 bases and V by 5 bases; bases with no gene match: 0. The CDR3 is 12 amino acids. This CDR3 reads CSADRGTGELFF. The CDR3 nucleotides are TGCAGTGCTGACAGGGGGACCGGGGAGCTGTTTTTT.

The sample holds a few counts of this clonotype. Here the CDR3 reads CASSLGASLYEQYF. The CDR3 DNA follows: TGTGCCAGCAGCTTGGGTGCCAGTCTTTACGAGCAGTACTTC. The chain employs TRBV5-6 and TRBJ2-7; D remains unclear. V shed 0 bases and J shed 4 bases, with 11 bases lying between them. Germline CDR1 and CDR2: SGHDT and YYEEEE. The CDR3 is 14 amino acids.

The chain combines TRBV28 with TRBJ2-7, with D possibly matching TRBD2 (5 bases). Germline V gene lookup returns CDR1 MDHEN and CDR2 SYDVKM. The germline V and J ends were trimmed by 2 bases and 5 bases, with 10 bases remaining between them. The CDR3 loop spans 13 amino acids. CDR3 bases: TGTGCCAGCAGTTTACTACTAGTTCACGAGCAGTACTTC. Translated, it gives CASSLLLVHEQYF. Using reference TRBV28 and TRBJ2-7 for the parts outside the CDR3, the full variable domain is DVKVTQSSRYLVKRTGEKVFLECVQDMDHENMFWYRQDPGLGLRLIYFSYDVKMKEKGDIPEGYSVSREKKERFSLILESASTNQTSMYLCASSLLLVHEQYFGPGTRLTVT.